Below are 25 T cell receptor beta chains sequenced from a single sample in a study of OX40 agonist ivuxolimab in advanced cancers. Repertoires were generated with immunoSEQ multiplex PCR, while TCRdb's copy carries only in-frame clones and drops some. This table holds some 38,000 clones, about 89% found once. The input for sequencing was CD4+ or CD8+ T cells sorted from blood, taken in a trial of the OX40 agonist ivuxolimab. All receptors derive from an adult with an advanced solid tumor such as melanoma, head and neck, liver or kidney cancer.

The chain joins TRBV7-2 to TRBJ2-7; D is uncertain. Between the trimmed V and J ends, which lost 1 base and 7 bases, there was a span of 14 bases. Germline V gives CDR1 SGHTA, CDR2 FQGNSA. CDR3 length: 14 residues. DNA of the CDR3: TGTGCCAGCAGCTTAGATCCGCAGAATCGGGAGCAGTACTTC. Amino acids: CASSLDPQNREQYF. Full variable domain (remainder filled in from reference TRBV7-2 and TRBJ2-7): GAGVSQSPSNKVTEKGKDVELRCDPISGHTALYWYRQSLGQGLEFLIYFQGNSAPDKSGLPSDRFSAERTGGSVSTLTIQRTQQEDSAVYLCASSLDPQNREQYFGPGTRLTVT.

The chain links TRBV7-8 to TRBJ1-2, with a possible D match to TRBD1 (6 bases). Germline values: CDR1 SGHVS, CDR2 FQNEAQ. CDR3 length: 14 amino acids. V dropped 5 bases and J dropped 5 bases, with 15 bases sitting between them. In DNA form, the CDR3 reads TGTGCCAGCAGCCCGCGGACAGCACCATATGGCTACACCTTC. It yields the protein CASSPRTAPYGYTF.

The chain uses TRBV18 and TRBJ1-2; D ambiguous. The CDR3 contains 13 residues. Trimming took off 6 bases at V and 4 bases at J, with 12 bases between the two ends. CDR1 KGHSH and CDR2 LQKENI come from the germline V gene. The CDR3 bases are TGTGCCAGCTCGCCCCCCGATCTCTATGGCTACACCTTC. This gives the protein CASSPPDLYGYTF.

The V call is TRBV2, the J call TRBJ1-2, with D unclear. Germline V gene sequence: CDR1 SNHLY, CDR2 FYNNEI. V lost 8 bases to trimming and J lost 2 bases, with 12 bases between them. The CDR3 is 13 amino acids. CDR3 residues: CASLQRANYGYTF. The CDR3 DNA reads as TGTGCCAGCCTACAAAGGGCCAACTATGGCTACACCTTC.

This chain uses TRBV5-1 with TRBJ1-4, with D hard to call. Trimming stripped 0 bases from V and 2 bases from J, with 8 bases between. Germline lookup yields CDR1 SGHRS and CDR2 YFSETQ. The CDR3 contains 15 residues. CDR3 sequence (DNA): TGCGCCAGCAGCTTGGAACCTGCGACTAATGAAAAACTGTTTTTT. It codes for CASSLEPATNEKLFF.

This chain joins TRBV15 and TRBJ1-3; 7 bases fit TRBD1. With V trimmed by 3 bases and J by 0 bases, 8 bases remained unmatched. The CDR3 is made up of 17 amino acids. The germline V gene encodes CDR1 LNHNV and CDR2 YYDKDF (reference sequence). CDR3 sequence: CATSRNTGASSGNTIYF. CDR3 bases: TGTGCCACCAGCAGGAACACAGGGGCCAGCTCTGGAAACACCATATATTTT.

In the case of this clone: This CDR3 is also generated by other DNA sequences in the sample. This chain uses TRBV5-1 with TRBJ1-1, with D perhaps matching TRBD1 (5 bases). CDR3 size: 13 residues. V was trimmed by 4 bases and J by 1 base, leaving 8 bases between them. Germline V gene sequence: CDR1 SGHRS, CDR2 YFSETQ. The CDR3 here is CASSLGGNTEAFF. CDR3 sequence (DNA): TGCGCCAGCAGCCTCGGGGGGAACACTGAAGCTTTCTTT.

The chain couples TRBV4-1 to TRBJ2-1; D is undetermined. This CDR3 contains 17 residues. Germline V gene sequence: CDR1 MGHRA, CDR2 YSYEKL. Deletions cut 1 base from V and 4 bases from J, with 17 bases between. The CDR3 bases are TGCGCCAGCAGCCAAGGGCCAGCCGGGCAAGGGTACAATGAGCAGTTCTTC. This translates into CASSQGPAGQGYNEQFF.

The V call is TRBV9, the J call TRBJ1-3; possibly TRBD1 for D (5 bases). V gave up 3 bases and J gave up 4 bases, with 20 bases separating them. The germline V gene has CDR1 SGDLS and CDR2 YYNGEE. The CDR3 spans 17 residues. Here the CDR3 DNA reads TGTGCCAGCAGCGCAGAGACCCTTCCAGGGTCCGGAAACACCATATATTTT. This encodes CASSAETLPGSGNTIYF.

The chain couples TRBV9 to TRBJ2-1; D tentatively fits TRBD1 or TRBD2 (5 bases each). CDR3 length: 14 residues. The V end lost 0 bases, the J end lost 9 bases, and 13 bases lay between the germline ends. Per germline, CDR1 SGDLS and CDR2 YYNGEE. Written as DNA, the CDR3 is TGTGCCAGCAGCGTAGAGGGGACCCTGGGTGAGCAGTTCTTC. As protein: CASSVEGTLGEQFF.

The rearrangement links TRBV19 to TRBJ2-7, with D tentatively TRBD1 (5 bases). Germline-derived CDR1 and CDR2 are LNHDA and SQIVND (reference sequence). With 8 bases removed from V and 7 bases from J, the gap between germline ends came to 12 bases. This CDR3 contains 11 residues. CDR3 amino acids: CASSGSREQYF. The CDR3, as DNA: TGTGCCAGTTCAGGGTCCCGTGAGCAGTACTTC.

J is TRBJ2-3 and V is TRBV7-2; the D is unclear. Trimming stripped 5 bases from V and 0 bases from J, with 9 bases between. The CDR3 has 14 amino acids. The germline V gene encodes CDR1 SGHTA and CDR2 FQGNSA. The CDR3 loop reads CASSLLESTDTQYF. For the CDR3, the DNA is TGTGCCAGCAGCCTATTGGAGAGCACAGATACGCAGTATTTT.

The chain carries TRBV13 and TRBJ2-7, with TRBD1 matching 7 bases. The germline V gene has CDR1 PRHDT and CDR2 FYEKMQ (reference sequence). This CDR3 has 16 residues. Germline trimming cut 4 bases from V and 0 bases from J; bases unmatched to any gene: 9. The CDR3 spells CASSSWDRLSSYEQYF. The CDR3 region has the DNA TGTGCCAGCAGCTCCTGGGACAGACTTAGCTCCTACGAGCAGTACTTC.

This chain joins TRBV18 and TRBJ1-4; D might be TRBD1 (5 bases). From germline, CDR1 is KGHSH and CDR2 LQKENI. The V and J ends lost 7 bases and 3 bases respectively, with 12 bases between them. CDR3 length equals 14 residues. The CDR3 DNA reads as TGTGCCAGCTTCCAGGGTGAGGCTAATGAAAAACTGTTTTTT. It codes for CASFQGEANEKLFF.

Remarks on this clone: A read error may produce the germline difference seen at one junction end. The CDR3 is CASGPFTDAKKF. The CDR3 nucleotides are TGTGCCAGCGGCCCGTTTACGGACGCGAAAAAATTC. V gene TRBV6-1 combines with J gene TRBJ1-2; D remains ambiguous. The CDR3 totals 12 residues. CDR1 is MNHNS and CDR2 is SASEGT in the germline V gene.

The CDR3 region has the DNA TGTGCCAGCAGTGATAACAGGGCACTGCAAGAGACCCAGTACTTC. Translating it yields CASSDNRALQETQYF. This chain connects TRBV25-1 to TRBJ2-5; TRBD1 is a possible D gene (6 bases). Germline-derived CDR1 and CDR2 are MGHDK and SYGVNS. This CDR3 has 15 residues. V was clipped by 3 bases and J by 2 bases, with 13 bases between them. The full variable domain, with the rest looked up from reference TRBV25-1 and TRBJ2-5, is EADIYQTPRYLVIGTGKKITLECSQTMGHDKMYWYQQDPGMELHLIHYSYGVNSTEKGDLSSESTVSRIRTEHFPLTLESARPSHTSQYLCASSDNRALQETQYFGPGTRLLVL.

The genes are TRBV6-1 and TRBJ2-7; 9 bases match TRBD1. CDR1 is MNHNS, CDR2 SASEGT, per germline. V trimming: 7 bases; J trimming: 6 bases; junction bases outside the gene matches: 10. The CDR3 spans 14 residues. The CDR3 DNA is TGTGCCAGCAACGTTGACAGGGGGGACGGCGAGCAGTACTTC. Its protein is CASNVDRGDGEQYF.

The genes are TRBV19 and TRBJ2-5, with D hard to call. V was trimmed by 5 bases and J by 4 bases, leaving 14 bases between them. Germline V gene data show CDR1 as LNHDA and CDR2 as SQIVND (reference sequence). CDR3 length equals 14 residues. CDR3 DNA sequence: TGTGCCAGTAGTCCGACTGTTGGTCGAGAGACCCAGTACTTC. Translated, it gives CASSPTVGRETQYF.

The chain uses TRBV20-1 and TRBJ2-1; D is uncertain. This CDR3 region has 11 residues. With 3 bases removed from V and 8 bases from J, the gap between germline ends came to 8 bases. From germline, CDR1 is DFQATT and CDR2 SNEGSKA (reference sequence). The CDR3 nucleotides read TGCAGTGCTAGGTATGGGGATGAGCAGTTCTTC. It encodes CSARYGDEQFF.

The CDR3 here is CASSPVYVDTQYF. DNA for the CDR3: TGTGCCAGCAGCCCCGTATATGTCGATACGCAGTATTTT. The chain has TRBV9 and TRBJ2-3; no clear D gene. Germline V gene lookup returns CDR1 SGDLS and CDR2 YYNGEE. Deletions cut 4 bases from V and 6 bases from J, with 12 bases between. This CDR3 is built from 13 residues.

The chain carries TRBV18 and TRBJ2-2; 7 bases line up with TRBD1. The CDR3 contains 15 residues. The germline V gene has CDR1 KGHSH and CDR2 LQKENI. The V and J ends lost 3 bases and 6 bases, in that order; junction bases with no gene match: 7. CDR3 region: CASSPYQGVSGELFF. The DNA for the CDR3 is TGTGCCAGCTCACCCTACCAGGGGGTTTCCGGGGAGCTGTTTTTT.

The chain carries TRBV19 and TRBJ2-5, with D unresolved. The CDR3 contains 13 residues. Trimming stripped 4 bases from V and 5 bases from J, with 11 bases between. Germline values: CDR1 LNHDA, CDR2 SQIVND (reference sequence). The CDR3 bases are TGTGCCAGTAGTAGAGTCCGTAAGGAGACCCAGTACTTC. Translating it yields CASSRVRKETQYF.

This chain joins TRBV2 and TRBJ1-2, with D hard to call. Trimming left V 3 bases short and J 3 bases short, with 8 bases between. The CDR3 covers 13 residues. The germline CDR1 and CDR2 sequences are SNHLY and FYNNEI. CDR3: CASSDSGDYGYTF. CDR3 nucleotides: TGTGCCAGCAGTGATTCCGGGGACTATGGCTACACCTTC.

The chain is built from TRBV19 and TRBJ1-3; no clear D. Germline-derived CDR1 and CDR2 are LNHDA and SQIVND (reference sequence). Trimming removed 5 bases from V and 4 bases from J, with 6 bases in between. This CDR3 has 12 residues. The CDR3 coding sequence is TGTGCCAGTAGTGTCACAGGAAACACCATATATTTT. This translates into CASSVTGNTIYF.

The rearrangement uses TRBV19 and TRBJ2-5; 8 positions agree with TRBD1. The CDR3 is 15 residues long. Germline CDR1 reads LNHDA; CDR2 reads SQIVND (reference sequence). The J segment lost 5 bases and the V segment lost 4 bases, leaving 9 bases of the junction unmatched. The DNA for the CDR3 is TGTGCCAGTAGTACCGGACAGGGTAAGGACGAGACCCAGTACTTC. Its translation is CASSTGQGKDETQYF.